This TCR beta chain originates from a study of somatic mutations in cytotoxic T cells in rheumatoid arthritis. Across the whole study: Flow cytometric sorting isolated some V beta antibody-stained T-cell populations at nearly 100% purity, and among them were V beta1+ cells that underwent TCRB sequencing.

The ends were cut back, 5 bases at V and 1 base at J, with 11 bases in the middle. The CDR3 covers 14 residues. From germline, CDR1 is MNHEY and CDR2 SMNVEV (reference sequence). Of the blood donors acting as healthy controls, roughly 52% were female, and their median age was approximately 60 years (range about 21-80). Generated by immunoSEQ multiplex PCR, the TCRdb table keeps only in-frame clones and is missing some. The profile shows about 18,000 clones, almost 85% of them singletons. The rearrangement links TRBV27 to TRBJ1-1; possible D gene TRBD1, 6 bases. Sequences were obtained from CD8+ T cells sorted from blood. This receptor was taken from a woman aged 45 to 65 in good health. CDR3 sequence (DNA): TGTGCCAGCAGTCCACAGGGAGGGAACACTGAAGCTTTCTTT. Protein: CASSPQGGNTEAFF.